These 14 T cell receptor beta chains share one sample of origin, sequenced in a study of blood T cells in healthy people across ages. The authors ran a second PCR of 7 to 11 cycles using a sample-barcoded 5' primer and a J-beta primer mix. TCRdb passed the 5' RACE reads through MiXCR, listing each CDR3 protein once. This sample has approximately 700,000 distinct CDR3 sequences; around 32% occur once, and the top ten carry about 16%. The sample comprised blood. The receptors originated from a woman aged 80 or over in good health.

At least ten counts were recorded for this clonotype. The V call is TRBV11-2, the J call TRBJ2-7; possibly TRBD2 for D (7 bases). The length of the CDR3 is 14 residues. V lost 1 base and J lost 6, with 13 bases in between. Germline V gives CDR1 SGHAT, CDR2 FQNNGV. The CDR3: CASSLAGEGSEQYF. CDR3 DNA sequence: TGTGCCAGCAGCTTAGCAGGGGAGGGTAGCGAGCAGTACTTC.

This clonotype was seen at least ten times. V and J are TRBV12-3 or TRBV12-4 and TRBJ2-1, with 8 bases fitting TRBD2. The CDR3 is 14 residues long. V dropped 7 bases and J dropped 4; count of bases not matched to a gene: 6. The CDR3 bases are TGTGCCAGCACCCCGGGGGGGATTTACAATGAGCAGTTCTTC. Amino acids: CASTPGGIYNEQFF.

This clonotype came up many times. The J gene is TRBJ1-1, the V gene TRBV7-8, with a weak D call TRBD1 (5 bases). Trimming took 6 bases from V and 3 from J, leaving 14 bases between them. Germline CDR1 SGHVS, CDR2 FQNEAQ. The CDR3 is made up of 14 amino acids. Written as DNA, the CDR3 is TGTGCCAGCAGAGAGAGCAGGGACCACACTGAAGCTTTCTTT. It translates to CASRESRDHTEAFF.

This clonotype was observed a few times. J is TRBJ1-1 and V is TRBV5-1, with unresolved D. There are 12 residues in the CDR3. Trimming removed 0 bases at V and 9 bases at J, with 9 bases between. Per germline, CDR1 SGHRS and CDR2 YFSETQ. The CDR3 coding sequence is TGCGCCAGCAGCTTGGCGTCCGGGAAAGCTTTCTTT. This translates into CASSLASGKAFF.

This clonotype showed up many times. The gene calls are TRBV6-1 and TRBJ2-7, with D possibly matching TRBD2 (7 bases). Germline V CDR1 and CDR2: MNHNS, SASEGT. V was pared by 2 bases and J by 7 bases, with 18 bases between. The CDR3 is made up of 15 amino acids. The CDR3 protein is CASSEMGGQREEQYF. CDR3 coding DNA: TGTGCCAGCAGTGAAATGGGGGGGCAGAGAGAAGAGCAGTACTTC.

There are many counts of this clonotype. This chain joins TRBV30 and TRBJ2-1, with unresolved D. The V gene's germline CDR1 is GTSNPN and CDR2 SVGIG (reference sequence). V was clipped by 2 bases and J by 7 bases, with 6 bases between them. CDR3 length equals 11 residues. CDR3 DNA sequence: TGTGCCTGGAGTACCGAGAATGAGCAGTTCTTC. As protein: CAWSTENEQFF.

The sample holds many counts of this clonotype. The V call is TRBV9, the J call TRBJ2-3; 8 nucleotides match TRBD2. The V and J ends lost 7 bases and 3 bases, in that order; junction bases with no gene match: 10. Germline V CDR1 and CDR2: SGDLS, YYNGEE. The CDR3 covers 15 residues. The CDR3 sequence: CASSKTGLGTDTQYF. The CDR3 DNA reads TGTGCCAGCTCCAAGACGGGACTAGGAACAGATACGCAGTATTTT.

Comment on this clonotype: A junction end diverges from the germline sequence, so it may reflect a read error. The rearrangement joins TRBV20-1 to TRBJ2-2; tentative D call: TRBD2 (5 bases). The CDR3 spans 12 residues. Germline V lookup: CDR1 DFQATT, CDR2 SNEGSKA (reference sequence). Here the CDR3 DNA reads TGCAGTGCTAGGCAGGCTCCCGGGGAGCGGTTTTTT. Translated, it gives CSARQAPGERFF.

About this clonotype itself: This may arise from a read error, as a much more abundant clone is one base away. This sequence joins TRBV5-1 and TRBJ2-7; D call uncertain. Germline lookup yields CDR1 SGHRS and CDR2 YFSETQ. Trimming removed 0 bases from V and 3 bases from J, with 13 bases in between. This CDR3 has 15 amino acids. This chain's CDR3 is CASSLEQLVNYEQYF. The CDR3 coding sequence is TGCGCCAGCAGCTTGGAACAGTTGGTCAACTACGAGCAGTACTTC.

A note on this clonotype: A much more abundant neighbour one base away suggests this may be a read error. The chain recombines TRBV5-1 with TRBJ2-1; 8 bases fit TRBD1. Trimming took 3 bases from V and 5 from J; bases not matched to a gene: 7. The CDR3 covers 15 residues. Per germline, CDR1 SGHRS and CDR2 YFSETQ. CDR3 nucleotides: TGCGCCAGCAGCTCTTCCGGGACAGGCCACAATGAGCAGTTCTTC. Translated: CASSSSGTGHNEQFF. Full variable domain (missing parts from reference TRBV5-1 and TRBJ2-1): KAGVTQTPRYLIKTRGQQVTLSCSPISGHRSVSWYQQTPGQGLQFLFEYFSETQRNKGNFPGRFSGRQFSNSRSEMNVSTLELGDSALYLCASSSSGTGHNEQFFGPGTRLTVL.

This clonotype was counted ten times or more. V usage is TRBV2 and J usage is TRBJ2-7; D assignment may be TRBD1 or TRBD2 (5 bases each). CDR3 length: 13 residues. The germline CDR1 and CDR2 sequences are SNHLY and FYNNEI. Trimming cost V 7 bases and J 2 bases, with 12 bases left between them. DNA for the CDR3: TGTGCCAGCAAAGGAGAGGGGACCTACGAGCAGTACTTC. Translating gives CASKGEGTYEQYF.

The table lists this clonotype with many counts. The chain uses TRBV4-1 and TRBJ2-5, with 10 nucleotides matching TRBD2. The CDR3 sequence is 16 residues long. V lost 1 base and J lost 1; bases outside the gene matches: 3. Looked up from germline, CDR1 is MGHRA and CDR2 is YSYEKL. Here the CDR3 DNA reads TGCGCCAGCAGCCAAGGCTCTAGCGGGGGCCAAGAGACCCAGTACTTC. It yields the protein CASSQGSSGGQETQYF.

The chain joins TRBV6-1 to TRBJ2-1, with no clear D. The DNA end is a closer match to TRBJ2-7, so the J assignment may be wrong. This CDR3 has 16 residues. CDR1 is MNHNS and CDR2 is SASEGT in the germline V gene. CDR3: CASSEPAAPSYNEQYF. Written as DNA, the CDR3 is TGTGCCAGCAGTGAGCCGGCCGCACCTTCCTACAATGAGCAGTACTTC.

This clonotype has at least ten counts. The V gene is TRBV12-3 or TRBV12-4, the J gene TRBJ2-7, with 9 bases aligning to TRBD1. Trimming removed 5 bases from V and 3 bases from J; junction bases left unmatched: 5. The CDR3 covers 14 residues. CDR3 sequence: CASSRGTGYYEQYF. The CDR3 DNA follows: TGTGCCAGCAGTCGAGGGACAGGGTACTACGAGCAGTACTTC.